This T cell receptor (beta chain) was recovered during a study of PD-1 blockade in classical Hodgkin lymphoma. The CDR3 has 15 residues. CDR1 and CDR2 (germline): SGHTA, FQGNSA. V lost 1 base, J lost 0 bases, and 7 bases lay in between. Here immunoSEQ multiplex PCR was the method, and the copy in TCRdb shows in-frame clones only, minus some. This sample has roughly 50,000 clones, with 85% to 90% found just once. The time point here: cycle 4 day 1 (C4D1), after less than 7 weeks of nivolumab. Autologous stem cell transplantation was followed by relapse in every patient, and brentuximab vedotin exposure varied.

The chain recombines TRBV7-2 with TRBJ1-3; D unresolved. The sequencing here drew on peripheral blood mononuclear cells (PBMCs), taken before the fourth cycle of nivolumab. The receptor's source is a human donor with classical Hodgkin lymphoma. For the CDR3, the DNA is TGTGCCAGCAGCTTAGTTGGGAGCTCTGGAAACACCATATATTTT. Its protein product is CASSLVGSSGNTIYF.